These 2 T cell receptor beta chains were all obtained from the same sample, sequenced in a study of post-analysis software for immune sequencing data. Study-level findings and limits: When patients were compared with controls, about 5 TRBV segments were more frequent, TRBV5-6, TRBV5-1 and TRBV20-1 among them.

Unique-molecular-identifier-tagged TCR beta cDNA libraries were used. Via MiXCR, TCRdb re-called the PCR reads, giving one row per CDR3 protein. There are 650,000 to 850,000 distinct CDR3 sequences in the sample; 46% occur only once, and 4.9% lies in the top ten. No cognate antigen is known for these TCRs. The material sequenced was blood. Receptor source: a girl aged 5-17 years with multiple sclerosis.

This clonotype was seen a handful of times. This CDR3 is CASSEEVTAQYF. The CDR3 DNA reads as TGTGCCAGCAGTGAAGAGGTGACGGCGCAGTATTTT. The chain combines TRBV6-1 with TRBJ2-3; D is unresolved. Germline V gene sequence: CDR1 MNHNS, CDR2 SASEGT. V lost 1 base and J 10 bases, leaving 9 bases between the germline ends. The CDR3 contains 12 residues.

The chain is built from TRBV7-8 and TRBJ2-5; tentative D call: TRBD2 (5 bases). Looked up from germline, CDR1 is SGHVS and CDR2 is FQNEAQ. The CDR3 has 17 amino acids. V lost 1 base, J lost 2 bases, and 17 bases lay in between. This CDR3 is CASSLVKLTAGQETQYF. The CDR3 DNA follows: TGTGCCAGCAGCTTAGTCAAGCTGACTGCGGGTCAAGAGACCCAGTACTTC. Supplemented by reference TRBV7-8 and TRBJ2-5, the full variable domain reads GAGVSQSPRYKVAKRGQDVALRCDPISGHVSLFWYQQALGQGPEFLTYFQNEAQLDKSGLPSDRFFAERPEGSVSTLKIQRTQQEDSAVYLCASSLVKLTAGQETQYFGPGTRLLVL.